This T cell receptor beta chain was recorded in a study of T-cell memory formation after mild COVID-19. TCRdb independently ran MiXCR on the 5' RACE reads; one entry per CDR3 protein. The profile covers hundreds of thousands of distinct CDR3 sequences, with 18% appearing a single time and approximately 13% taken by the ten largest. CDR3 length equals 14 residues. Trimming took off 0 bases at V and 6 bases at J, with 12 bases between the two ends. CDR1 SGHRS and CDR2 YFSETQ come from the germline V gene. Material: PBMCs or a T cell subset sorted from them (not recorded which). The clonotype comes from an adult woman who had mild COVID-19 (a few samples of this study predate the infection). Cell type and time point are not known. This chain uses TRBV5-1 with TRBJ1-2; D is ambiguous. CDR3 nucleotides: TGCGCCAGCAGCTTGGAAGGAGGGTCGGATGGCTACACCTTC. Protein: CASSLEGGSDGYTF. The whole variable domain, filled in from reference TRBV5-1 and TRBJ1-2, reads KAGVTQTPRYLIKTRGQQVTLSCSPISGHRSVSWYQQTPGQGLQFLFEYFSETQRNKGNFPGRFSGRQFSNSRSEMNVSTLELGDSALYLCASSLEGGSDGYTFGSGTRLTVV.